The TCR beta chain described here comes from a study of cytomegalovirus exposure and HLA in healthy donors. Study-wide results and limits: HLA alleles showed associations with around 15,000 TCR beta sequences in a later analysis, at a 0.05 false discovery rate.

As to this clone: Its target is not known.

Primers: 60 Vbeta forward and 13 Jbeta reverse. Sequencing was performed with immunoSEQ multiplex PCR; in TCRdb, only in-frame clones are kept and a portion is missing. The data hold 130,000 or so clones, with 70% to 75% observed a single time. The clonotype originates from a man aged 25 to 45 in good health and CMV-seronegative. Sequencing was carried out using PBMCs.

CDR3 protein: CASSLGTGSYTF. The CDR3 DNA sequence: TGTGCCAGCAGTTTGGGGACAGGGTCCTACACCTTC. The V gene is TRBV28, the J gene TRBJ1-2; 9 bases line up with TRBD1. Germline CDR1 is MDHEN and CDR2 is SYDVKM. Trimming took 3 bases from V and 10 from J; bases not matched to a gene: 3. This CDR3 has 12 amino acids.